This T cell receptor beta chain was documented in a study of blood T cell repertoires in COVID-19. Study details: Sample material is recorded as cDNA or gDNA derived from T cells, B-cell-depleted T cells, or PBMCs.

In the authors' methods: Amplification of reference gene primers was used by the study to estimate nucleated cell counts. Only in-frame clones appear in the TCRdb table, and some are missing; sequencing was by immunoSEQ multiplex PCR. The V and J calls and clone size come from that table; D and trimming were worked out from the DNA. The sample yields roughly 38,000 clones, approximately 78% seen once. J lost 1 base, V lost 5 bases, and 11 bases had no gene match. Germline CDR1 SGHDN, CDR2 FVKESK. The CDR3 is 16 amino acids. This receptor was identified in a man in his sixties with acute or convalescent COVID-19. This chain connects TRBV14 to TRBJ2-7, with 7 bases matching TRBD2. The sample was peripheral blood. The CDR3 here is CASSKYRLAESYEQYF. The CDR3 bases are TGTGCCAGCAGCAAATACCGGCTAGCGGAGTCCTACGAGCAGTACTTC. Filled out from reference TRBV14 and TRBJ2-7, the complete variable domain reads EAGVTQFPSHSVIEKGQTVTLRCDPISGHDNLYWYRRVMGKEIKFLLHFVKESKQDESGMPNNRFLAERTGGTYSTLKVQPAELEDSGVYFCASSKYRLAESYEQYFGPGTRLTVT.